Listed below are T cell receptor beta chains from one sample, sequenced in a study of identical twins. TCRdb independently ran MiXCR on the 5' RACE reads; one entry per CDR3 protein. This table holds about 100,000 distinct CDR3 sequences, about 6% found once. The specimen sequenced was memory T cells sorted from blood. Receptors were obtained from a woman between 50 and 59 years old in good health. Each CDR3 is given with its conserved first and last residue. D genes are given only for firm matches. Clone size appears in some rows only: once, few, many, or a class for an expanded clone.

j_gene	len	d_gene	abundance	v_gene	CDR3nt	CDR3aa
TRBJ1-1	13	.	.	TRBV11-2	TGTGCCACCCGCAAGCAAATGAACACTGAAGCTTTCTTT	CATRKQMNTEAFF
TRBJ2-6	15	.	.	TRBV28	TGTGCCAGCAGTTTGCAGAACTCTGGGGCCAACGTCCTGACTTTC	CASSLQNSGANVLTF
TRBJ2-3	17	.	many	TRBV5-6	TGTGCCAGCAGCCCCTTAGGCGGAGAGGTACTCACAGATACGCAGTATTTT	CASSPLGGEVLTDTQYF
TRBJ2-7	14	TRBD2	many	TRBV7-3	TGTGCCAGCAGCTTAGGCGGGAGTGCCTACGAGCAGTACTTC	CASSLGGSAYEQYF
TRBJ2-4	16	TRBD1	.	TRBV25-1	TGTGCCAGCAGTGAATTACAGGGGGCGGGCAAAAACATTCAGTACTTC	CASSELQGAGKNIQYF
TRBJ1-1	10	.	many	TRBV2	TGTGCCAGCAGAGACACTGAAGCTTTCTTT	CASRDTEAFF
TRBJ2-1	13	.	.	TRBV12-3/TRBV12-4	TGTGCCAGCAGTTTAAACAGGAACAATGAGCAGTTCTTC	CASSLNRNNEQFF
TRBJ2-2	13	.	many	TRBV9	TGTGCCAGCAGCGTATTGCTTACCGGGGAGCTGTTTTTT	CASSVLLTGELFF
TRBJ1-5	12	.	few	TRBV7-2	TGTGCCAGCAGCGAACCTAACCAGCCCCAGCATTTT	CASSEPNQPQHF
TRBJ2-7	15	.	many	TRBV5-1	TGCGCCAGCAGCCGGGGAGGGGGGACCTCCTACGAGCAGTACTTC	CASSRGGGTSYEQYF
TRBJ2-2	15	TRBD2	many	TRBV9	TGTGCCAGCAGCTCTAGCGGGATGAACACCGGGGAGCTGTTTTTT	CASSSSGMNTGELFF
TRBJ2-2	13	.	many	TRBV20-1	TGCAGTGCTAGAGATCGGGACGCCGGGGAGCTGTTTTTT	CSARDRDAGELFF
TRBJ1-5	15	.	many	TRBV2	TGTGCCAGCTCTCTAGGGGACCTTAGCAATCAGCCCCAGCATTTT	CASSLGDLSNQPQHF
TRBJ2-1	15	TRBD1	many	TRBV10-3	TGTGCCATCAGTGCCGGGACAGGGGGACTTGATGAGCAGTTCTTC	CAISAGTGGLDEQFF
TRBJ2-7	15	TRBD2	many	TRBV5-1	TGCGCCAGCAGCTCCGGACTAGCGACTACCTACGAGCAGTACTTC	CASSSGLATTYEQYF
TRBJ2-5	13	.	many	TRBV20-1	TGCAGTGCTAGGGTCCCTCCGGGAGAGACCCAGTACTTC	CSARVPPGETQYF
TRBJ2-1	17	TRBD2	many	TRBV5-1	TGCGCCAGCAGCTTGGCCGCTCCGGGACTAGCGGGAGCCCTGCAGTTCTTC	CASSLAAPGLAGALQFF
TRBJ2-3	15	.	.	TRBV5-1	TGCGCCAGCTGCGATGGGGGGGCTAGCACAGATACGCAGTATTTT	CASCDGGASTDTQYF
TRBJ1-6	14	.	many	TRBV12-3/TRBV12-4	TGTGCCAGCAGTTTTCGCGCCGTTAACTCACCCCTCCACTTT	CASSFRAVNSPLHF